This T cell receptor (beta chain) came from a study of T cell repertoires in cytomegalovirus infection. One entry per CDR3 protein, called by TCRdb with MiXCR from the reads. This table holds approximately 990,000 distinct CDR3 sequences, around 30% found once. As for this clonotype: No antigen is known for it.

Germline CDR1 reads SGHNT; CDR2 reads YENEEA. This CDR3 is built from 13 residues. V lost 1 base and J 0 bases, leaving 4 bases between the germline ends. The gene calls are TRBV11-3 and TRBJ2-7; D remains unclear. Source: cultured CD8+ T cells from PBMCs, taken from culture after CMV antigen stimulation. The clonotype originates from a human donor in good health (CMV status not recorded). Some clones in this sample may be carry-over from other donors' samples. CDR3 residues: CASSLVPSYEQYF. The DNA of the CDR3 is TGTGCCAGCAGCTTAGTCCCCTCCTACGAGCAGTACTTC.